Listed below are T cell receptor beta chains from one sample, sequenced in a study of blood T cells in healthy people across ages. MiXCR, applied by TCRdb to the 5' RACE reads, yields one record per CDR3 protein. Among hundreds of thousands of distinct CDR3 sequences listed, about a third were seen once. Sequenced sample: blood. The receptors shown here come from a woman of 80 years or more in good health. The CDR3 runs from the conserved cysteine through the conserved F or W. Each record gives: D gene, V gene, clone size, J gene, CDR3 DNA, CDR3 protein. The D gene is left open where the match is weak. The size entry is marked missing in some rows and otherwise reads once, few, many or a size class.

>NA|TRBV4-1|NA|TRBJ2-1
TGCGCCAGCAGCCGAATACTAGTGGCCCAGTACAATGAGCAGTTCTTC
CASSRILVAQYNEQFF
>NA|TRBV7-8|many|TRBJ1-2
TGTGCCAGCAGCCCACGACAGACTGGCTATGGCTACACCTTC
CASSPRQTGYGYTF
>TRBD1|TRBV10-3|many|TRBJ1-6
TGTGCCATCAGCGGGACAGGGGAAACATCACCCCTCCACTTT
CAISGTGETSPLHF
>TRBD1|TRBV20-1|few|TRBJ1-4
TGCAGTGCTGCGCATCAGGGGGCTGAGCGTGAAAAACTGTTTTTT
CSAAHQGAEREKLFF
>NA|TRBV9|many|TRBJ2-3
TGTGCCAGCAGCGTAGAACAGGGCGAAACGCAGTATTTT
CASSVEQGETQYF
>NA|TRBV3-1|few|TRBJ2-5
TGTGCCAGCAACCAAGATCCTAGACTTCAAGAGACCCAGTACTTC
CASNQDPRLQETQYF
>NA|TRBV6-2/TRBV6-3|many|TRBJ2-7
TGTGCCAGCAACCTTTTCGGGGGAACCTACGAGCAGTACTTC
CASNLFGGTYEQYF
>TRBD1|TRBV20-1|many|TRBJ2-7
TGCAGTGCTTCGGGACAGGTCTCCTACGAGCAGTACTTC
CSASGQVSYEQYF
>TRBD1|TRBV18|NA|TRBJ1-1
TGTGCCAGCTCACCCGGGACAGGGGGGGTGAACACTGAAACTTTCTTT
CASSPGTGGVNTETFF
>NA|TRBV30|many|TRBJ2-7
TGTGCCTGGAGCCCAGGACGTAGCTACGAGCAGTACTTC
CAWSPGRSYEQYF
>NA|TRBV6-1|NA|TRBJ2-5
TGTGCCAGCAGTGAATTGACAGTCCAAGAGACCCAGTACTTC
CASSELTVQETQYF
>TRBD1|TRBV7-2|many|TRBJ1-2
TGTGCCAGCAGCTCCCGGGACAGGGAAGTCTATGGCTACACCTTC
CASSSRDREVYGYTF
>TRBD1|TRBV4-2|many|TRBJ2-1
TGTGCCAGCAGCCCATCCGGGACAGGAGGACCAACCCCCCACAATGAGCAGTTCTTC
CASSPSGTGGPTPHNEQFF
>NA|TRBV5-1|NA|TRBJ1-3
TGCGCCAGCAGCTTGGAGGTTACTGGAAACACCATATATTTT
CASSLEVTGNTIYF
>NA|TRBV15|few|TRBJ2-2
TGTGCCACCAGCAGGATACAGGGAGCGAACACCGGGGAGCTGTTTTTT
CATSRIQGANTGELFF
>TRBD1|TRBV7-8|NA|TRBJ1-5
TGTGCCAGCAGCCCGAAGGGAGGGGGCGGTCAGCCCCAGCATTTT
CASSPKGGGGQPQHF
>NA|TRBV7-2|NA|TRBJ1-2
TGTGCCAGCAGGACCGGGAATGAAGATGGCTACACCTTC
CASRTGNEDGYTF
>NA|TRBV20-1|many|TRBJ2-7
TGCAGTGTTGGGCAGGGGACCTACGAGCAGTACTTC
CSVGQGTYEQYF
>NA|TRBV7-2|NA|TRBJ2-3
TGTGCCAGCAGCTTATTGAGGCAAAACACAGATACGCAGTATTTT
CASSLLRQNTDTQYF
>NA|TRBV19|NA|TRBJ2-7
TGTGCCAGTAGTATAGACCTTTGGGTGGAGCAGTACTTC
CASSIDLWVEQYF
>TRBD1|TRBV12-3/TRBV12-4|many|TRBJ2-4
TGTGCCAGCAGTCCGTTTGGGACAGGGAACATTCAGTACTTC
CASSPFGTGNIQYF
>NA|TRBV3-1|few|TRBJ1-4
TGTGCCAGCAGCCGCTCGGACGGTAATGAAAAACTGTTTTTT
CASSRSDGNEKLFF
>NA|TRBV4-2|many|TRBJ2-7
TGTGCCAGCAGCCAAGATCGGGGGTGGCAGGTTAGCAACGAGCAGTACTTC
CASSQDRGWQVSNEQYF
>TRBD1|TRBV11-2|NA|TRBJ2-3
TGTGCCAGCAGCTCCGGGACAGGGGCTAGCACAGATACGCAGTATTTT
CASSSGTGASTDTQYF
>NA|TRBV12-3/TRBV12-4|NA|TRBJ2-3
TGTGCCAGCAGCGTCGACGGGACTGGTCCAGATACGCAGTATTTT
CASSVDGTGPDTQYF
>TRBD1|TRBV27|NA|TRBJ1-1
TGTGCCAGCAGTGTCTACAGGGGGGAAGCTTTCTTT
CASSVYRGEAFF
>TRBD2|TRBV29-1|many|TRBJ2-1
TGCAGCGTTGCCCCTAGCGGGGCCTACAATGAGCAGTTCTTC
CSVAPSGAYNEQFF
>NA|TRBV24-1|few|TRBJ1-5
TGTGCCACCAGTGAGGGGTGGCAGCCCCAGCATTTT
CATSEGWQPQHF
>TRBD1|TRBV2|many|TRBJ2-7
TGTGCCAGCAGTGAAAGGGACAGGCCCCACGAGCAGTACTTC
CASSERDRPHEQYF
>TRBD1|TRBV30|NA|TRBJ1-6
TGTGCCTGGGGGGCTGGACAGGGGAATTCACCCCCCCACTTT
CAWGAGQGNSPPHF
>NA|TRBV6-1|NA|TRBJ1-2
TGTGCCAGCAGGGAAGCGCGGACGGCCTATGGCTACACCTTC
CASREARTAYGYTF
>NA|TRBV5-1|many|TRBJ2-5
TGCGCCAGCAGCTTTGGGCTGAGCCAAGAGACCCAGTACTTC
CASSFGLSQETQYF
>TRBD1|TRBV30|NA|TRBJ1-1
TGTGCCTGGATGGGGACAGGGATCACTGAAGCTTTCTTT
CAWMGTGITEAFF
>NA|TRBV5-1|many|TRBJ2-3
TGCGCCTCCTTTTTTGGGTACGGCACAGATACGCAGTATTTT
CASFFGYGTDTQYF
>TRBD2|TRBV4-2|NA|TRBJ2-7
TGTGCCAGCAGCCAAGAAACTAGCGGGGGGGCGGGCTACAATGAGCAGTACTTC
CASSQETSGGAGYNEQYF
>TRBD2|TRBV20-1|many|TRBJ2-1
TGCAGTGCTAGAGGACTAGCGGGGGAGAGCTCCTACAATGAGCAGTTCTTC
CSARGLAGESSYNEQFF
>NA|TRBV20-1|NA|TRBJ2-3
TGCAGTGCTACACGCGCTAGCGAGGGGAACACAGATACGCAGTATTTT
CSATRASEGNTDTQYF
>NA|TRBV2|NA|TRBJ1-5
TGTGCCAGCAGTGAAGCGCCCGGGACACTCACAAGGTATAGCAATCAGCCCCAGCATTTT
CASSEAPGTLTRYSNQPQHF
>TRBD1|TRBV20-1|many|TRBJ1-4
TGCAGTGCTAGATCCTTACGCGGACAGGACGAAAAACTGTTTTTT
CSARSLRGQDEKLFF
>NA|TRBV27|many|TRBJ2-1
TGTGCCAGCGCCCGCCGGGGAATCGATGAGCAGTTCTTC
CASARRGIDEQFF
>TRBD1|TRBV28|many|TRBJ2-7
TGTGCCATCTCTGGGACAGGGGTCCCCTACGAGCAGTACTTC
CAISGTGVPYEQYF
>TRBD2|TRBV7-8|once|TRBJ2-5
TGTGCCAGCAGCTTAGGAGGGACTACCCAAGGGACCCAGTACTTC
CASSLGGTTQGTQYF
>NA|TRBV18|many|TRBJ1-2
TGTGCCAGCTCACCGTTGGGGAGACCTAACTATGGCTACACCTTC
CASSPLGRPNYGYTF
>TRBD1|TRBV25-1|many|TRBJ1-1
TGTGCCAGCAGTGGTGGACAGGGGCAGAACACTGAAGCTTTCTTT
CASSGGQGQNTEAFF
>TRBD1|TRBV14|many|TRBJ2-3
TGTGCCAGCAGCCCCCGGGACAGGGGGCTTTCGGATACGCAGTATTTT
CASSPRDRGLSDTQYF